This TCR beta chain originates from a study of T cell responses to AZD1222 COVID-19 vaccine. Overall study results and limits: Recipients of two AZD1222 doses showed rising Spike-specific TCR breadth and depth. Seropositive status at baseline applied to only 5 to 7 AZD1222 recipients. CD4 TCRs covered the whole spike, strongest at regions 160-218 and 743-854. The study sampled repertoires only after the peak T cell response.

As for this clone: What it binds is unknown.

Germline V CDR1 and CDR2: GTSNPN, SVGIG (reference sequence). V lost 2 bases, J lost 3 bases, and 13 bases lay in between. This CDR3 is built from 14 residues. Measured with immunoSEQ multiplex PCR; TCRdb has only the in-frame clones, and not every one. The table shows about 180,000 clones, with 80% to 90% occurring only once. This sequence was found in an adult who received the AZD1222 COVID-19 vaccine. Here the sequenced sample was peripheral blood, taken 28 days after the second AZD1222 dose. The rearrangement uses TRBV30 and TRBJ1-1, with TRBD1 as a possible D gene (6 bases). CDR3 in amino acids: CAWSLGQPYTEAFF. CDR3 in DNA: TGTGCCTGGAGTCTCGGACAGCCCTACACTGAAGCTTTCTTT.